The 13 T cell receptor beta chains presented below share a single source sample, sequenced in a study of T-cell memory formation after mild COVID-19. TCRdb independently ran MiXCR on the 5' RACE reads; one entry per CDR3 protein. This sample yields some 320,000 distinct CDR3 sequences, of which around an eighth are seen a single time; around a fifth belongs to the top ten. The specimen was PBMCs or a T cell subset sorted from them (not recorded which). The origin of the receptors is a man aged 18 to 30 who had mild COVID-19 (a few samples of this study predate the infection). Cell type and time point are not known.

The chain links TRBV7-3 to TRBJ1-2; 8 nucleotides line up with TRBD1. J gave up 8 bases and V 5 bases, and 10 bases lay outside the gene matches. Per germline, CDR1 SGHTA and CDR2 FQGTGA. This CDR3 contains 14 residues. The CDR3 spells CASSQPGQEEGYTF. In nucleotides, the CDR3 is TGTGCCAGCAGCCAACCGGGACAGGAAGAAGGCTACACCTTC. The full variable domain, with the rest looked up from reference TRBV7-3 and TRBJ1-2, is GAGVSQTPSNKVTEKGKYVELRCDPISGHTALYWYRQSLGQGPEFLIYFQGTGAADDSGLPNDRFFAVRPEGSVSTLKIQRTERGDSAVYLCASSQPGQEEGYTFGSGTRLTVV.

This clonotype was picked up a small number of times. The rearrangement uses TRBV5-1 and TRBJ2-7; D remains unclear. This CDR3 has 15 amino acids. Trimming cost V 4 bases and J 2 bases, with 16 bases left between them. The V gene's germline CDR1 is SGHRS and CDR2 YFSETQ. CDR3: CASSQPTGRPYEQYF. CDR3 DNA: TGCGCCAGCAGCCAGCCAACGGGCAGGCCCTACGAGCAGTACTTC.

This clonotype was picked up a small number of times. CDR3 residues: CASRPLAGTDTQYF. For the CDR3, the DNA is TGTGCCAGCAGACCACTAGCGGGCACAGATACGCAGTATTTT. The J gene is TRBJ2-3, the V gene TRBV2; TRBD2 aligns across 8 bases. Trimming removed 6 bases from V and 1 base from J; junction bases left unmatched: 3. CDR1 and CDR2 (germline): SNHLY, FYNNEI. This CDR3 has 14 residues.

The V gene is TRBV28, the J gene TRBJ2-7, with 9 positions matching TRBD1. Germline CDR1 MDHEN, CDR2 SYDVKM. There are 14 residues in the CDR3. J was trimmed by 5 bases and V by 5 bases; bases with no gene match: 7. The CDR3 bases are TGTGCCAGCAGTACAGGGGGCGCTTTCCACGAGCAGTACGTC. This gives the protein CASSTGGAFHEQYV.

This rearrangement joins TRBV7-2 to TRBJ1-1, with 9 positions matching TRBD1. Germline values: CDR1 SGHTA, CDR2 FQGNSA. Trimming cost V 2 bases and J 5 bases; bases outside gene matches: 6. CDR3 size: 15 residues. The CDR3 nucleotides read TGTGCCAGCAGCTTATCCGGGACAGGGTGGACTGAAGCTTTCTTT. It is translated as CASSLSGTGWTEAFF.

The chain couples TRBV7-2 to TRBJ1-6; a weak D match, TRBD1 (6 bases). This CDR3 has 16 amino acids. The V gene's germline CDR1 is SGHTA and CDR2 FQGNSA. V was clipped by 5 bases and J by 4 bases, with 15 bases between them. CDR3 amino acids: CASSGALDSYNSPLHF. The CDR3 DNA sequence: TGTGCCAGCAGCGGAGCTCTGGACAGTTATAATTCACCCCTCCACTTT. The complete variable domain, with remaining parts taken from reference TRBV7-2 and TRBJ1-6, reads GAGVSQSPSNKVTEKGKDVELRCDPISGHTALYWYRQSLGQGLEFLIYFQGNSAPDKSGLPSDRFSAERTGGSVSTLTIQRTQQEDSAVYLCASSGALDSYNSPLHFGNGTRLTVT.

This clonotype was detected only a few times. The chain carries TRBV30 and TRBJ1-2; 7 nucleotides match TRBD1. The CDR3 length is 15 residues. Germline lookup yields CDR1 GTSNPN and CDR2 SVGIG (reference sequence). J gave up 1 base and V 3 bases, and 8 bases lay outside the gene matches. CDR3 protein: CAWSLGTADNYGYTF. The CDR3 DNA sequence: TGTGCCTGGAGCCTCGGGACAGCTGATAACTATGGCTACACCTTC.

The chain recombines TRBV5-5 with TRBJ2-7; D could derive from TRBD1 or TRBD2 (6 bases each). The V gene lost 5 bases and the J gene lost 4 bases, with 22 bases spanning the gap. This CDR3 is 16 amino acids long. Germline values: CDR1 SGHKS, CDR2 YYEKEE (reference sequence). DNA of the CDR3: TGTGCCAGCAGTTCAGCTTGGAGGGGGGACCATTACGAGCAGTACTTC. Protein: CASSSAWRGDHYEQYF. The entire variable domain, with the rest obtained from reference TRBV5-5 and TRBJ2-7, is as follows: DAGVTQSPTHLIKTRGQQVTLRCSPISGHKSVSWYQQVLGQGPQFIFQYYEKEERGRGNFPDRFSARQFPNYSSELNVNALLLGDSALYLCASSSAWRGDHYEQYFGPGTRLTVT.

This chain joins TRBV19 and TRBJ1-5; D perhaps matches TRBD1 (6 bases). Per germline, CDR1 LNHDA and CDR2 SQIVND (reference sequence). The CDR3 covers 17 residues. V dropped 3 bases and J dropped 2 bases, with 17 bases sitting between them. CDR3 sequence: CASSIHIREGGNQPQHF. The CDR3 DNA reads as TGTGCCAGTAGTATCCACATCAGGGAGGGGGGCAATCAGCCCCAGCATTTT. Looking up the rest from reference TRBV19 and TRBJ1-5 gives the full variable domain: DGGITQSPKYLFRKEGQNVTLSCEQNLNHDAMYWYRQDPGQGLRLIYYSQIVNDFQKGDIAEGYSVSREKKESFPLTVTSAQKNPTAFYLCASSIHIREGGNQPQHFGDGTRLSIL.

This clonotype was found a few times. This sequence joins TRBV7-2 and TRBJ1-6; perhaps TRBD1 as D (5 bases). V lost 4 bases and J 5 bases, leaving 9 bases between the germline ends. Germline-derived CDR1 and CDR2 are SGHTA and FQGNSA. The CDR3 contains 14 residues. CDR3: CASSSGTDNSPLHF. The CDR3 coding sequence is TGTGCCAGCAGCTCGGGGACGGATAATTCACCCCTCCACTTT. Full variable domain (rest looked up from reference TRBV7-2 and TRBJ1-6): GAGVSQSPSNKVTEKGKDVELRCDPISGHTALYWYRQSLGQGLEFLIYFQGNSAPDKSGLPSDRFSAERTGGSVSTLTIQRTQQEDSAVYLCASSSGTDNSPLHFGNGTRLTVT.

The chain combines TRBV4-2 with TRBJ2-3, with D unresolved. The CDR3 covers 15 residues. V gave up 0 bases and J gave up 2 bases, with 9 bases separating them. CDR1 is LGHNA, CDR2 YNFKEQ, per germline. The CDR3 region has the DNA TGTGCCAGCAGCCAAGATAGGCGAACCACAGATACGCAGTATTTT. Encoded protein: CASSQDRRTTDTQYF.

This clonotype has only a few counts. The J gene is TRBJ2-5, the V gene TRBV7-2, with TRBD2 matching over 14 bases. After removal of 5 bases from V and 0 bases from J, the junction contained 11 bases not matched to a gene. The CDR3 is 19 amino acids. Germline CDR1 is SGHTA and CDR2 is FQGNSA. CDR3 coding DNA: TGTGCCAGCAGCCCAAGACTAGCGGGGGGGCGGTCATACCAAGAGACCCAGTACTTC. This translates into CASSPRLAGGRSYQETQYF.

This chain connects TRBV7-8 to TRBJ2-2, with TRBD2 matching over 9 bases. V lost 1 base to trimming and J lost 4 bases; unmatched junction nucleotides: 10. This CDR3 has 18 residues. Germline V gene data show CDR1 as SGHVS and CDR2 as FQNEAQ. In DNA, the CDR3 is TGTGCCAGCAGCTTAGTAGTAGCGGGGGACCTTTCCACCGGGGAGCTGTTTTTT. As protein: CASSLVVAGDLSTGELFF.